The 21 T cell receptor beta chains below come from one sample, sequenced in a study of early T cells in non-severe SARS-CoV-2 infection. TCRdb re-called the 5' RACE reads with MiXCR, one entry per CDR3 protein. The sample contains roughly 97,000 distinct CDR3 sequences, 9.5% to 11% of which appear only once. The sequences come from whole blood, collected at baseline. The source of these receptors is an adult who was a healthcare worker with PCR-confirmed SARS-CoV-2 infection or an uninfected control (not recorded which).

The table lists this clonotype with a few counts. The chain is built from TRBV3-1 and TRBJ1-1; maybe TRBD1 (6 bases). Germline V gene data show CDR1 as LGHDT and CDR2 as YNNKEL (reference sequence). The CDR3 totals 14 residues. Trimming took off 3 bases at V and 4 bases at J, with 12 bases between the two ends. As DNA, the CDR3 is TGTGCCAGCAGCCAGACCCGGGACACCACTGAAGCTTTCTTT. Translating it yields CASSQTRDTTEAFF.

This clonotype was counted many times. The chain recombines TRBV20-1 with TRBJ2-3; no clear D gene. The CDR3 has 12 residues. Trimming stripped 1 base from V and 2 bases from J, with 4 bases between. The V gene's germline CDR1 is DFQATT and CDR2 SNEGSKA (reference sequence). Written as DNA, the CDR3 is TGCAGTGCTAGAGGCGTCACAGATACGCAGTATTTT. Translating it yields CSARGVTDTQYF.

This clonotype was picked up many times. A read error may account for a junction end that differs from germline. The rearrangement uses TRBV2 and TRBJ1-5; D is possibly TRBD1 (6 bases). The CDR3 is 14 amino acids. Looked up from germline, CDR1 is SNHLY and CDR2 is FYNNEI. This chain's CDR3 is CASTERGADQPQHF. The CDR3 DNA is TGTGCCAGCACTGAAAGGGGGGCGGATCAGCCCCAGCATTTT.

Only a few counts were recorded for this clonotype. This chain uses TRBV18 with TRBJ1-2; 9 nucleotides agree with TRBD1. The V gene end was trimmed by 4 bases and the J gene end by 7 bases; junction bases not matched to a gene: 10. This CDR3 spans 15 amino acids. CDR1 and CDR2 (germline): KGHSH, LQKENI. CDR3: CASSLPGTGNSGYTF. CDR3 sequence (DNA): TGTGCCAGCTCACTGCCCGGGACAGGGAATAGTGGCTACACCTTC.

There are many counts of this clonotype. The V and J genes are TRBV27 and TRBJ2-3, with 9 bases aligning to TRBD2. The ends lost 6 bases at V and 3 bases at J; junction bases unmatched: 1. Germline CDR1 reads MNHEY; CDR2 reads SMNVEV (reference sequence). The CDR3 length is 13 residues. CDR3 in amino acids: CASRRGGTDTQYF. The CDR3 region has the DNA TGTGCCAGCAGGCGGGGGGGGACAGATACGCAGTATTTT.

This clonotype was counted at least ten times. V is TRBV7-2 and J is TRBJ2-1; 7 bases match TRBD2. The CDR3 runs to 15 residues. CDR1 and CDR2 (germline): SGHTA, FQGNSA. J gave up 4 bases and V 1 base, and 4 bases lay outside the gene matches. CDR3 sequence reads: CASSLGGGPYNEQFF. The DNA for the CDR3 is TGTGCCAGCAGCTTAGGGGGAGGGCCTTACAATGAGCAGTTCTTC.

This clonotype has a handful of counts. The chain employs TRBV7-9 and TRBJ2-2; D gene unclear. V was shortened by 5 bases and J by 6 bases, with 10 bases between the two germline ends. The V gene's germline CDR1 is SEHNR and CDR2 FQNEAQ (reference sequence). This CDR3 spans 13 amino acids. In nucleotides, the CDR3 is TGTGCCAGCAGCCGACCAGGTGCCGGGGAGCTGTTTTTT. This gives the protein CASSRPGAGELFF.

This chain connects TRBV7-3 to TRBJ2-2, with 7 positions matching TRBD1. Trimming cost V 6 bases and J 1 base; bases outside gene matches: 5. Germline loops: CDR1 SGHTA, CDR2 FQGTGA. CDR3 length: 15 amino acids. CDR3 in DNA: TGTGCCAGCAGATCCCAGGGGGAGAACACCGGGGAGCTGTTTTTT. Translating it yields CASRSQGENTGELFF.

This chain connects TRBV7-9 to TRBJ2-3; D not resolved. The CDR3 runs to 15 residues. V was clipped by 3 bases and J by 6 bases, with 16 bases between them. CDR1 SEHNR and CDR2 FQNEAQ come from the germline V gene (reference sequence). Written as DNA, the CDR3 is TGTGCCAGCAGCTTTAAAGGATTAACGGGCGATACGCAGTATTTT. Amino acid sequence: CASSFKGLTGDTQYF. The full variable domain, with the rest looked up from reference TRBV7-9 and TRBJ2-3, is DTGVSQNPRHKITKRGQNVTFRCDPISEHNRLYWYRQTLGQGPEFLTYFQNEAQLEKSRLLSDRFSAERPKGSFSTLEIQRTEQGDSAMYLCASSFKGLTGDTQYFGPGTRLTVL.

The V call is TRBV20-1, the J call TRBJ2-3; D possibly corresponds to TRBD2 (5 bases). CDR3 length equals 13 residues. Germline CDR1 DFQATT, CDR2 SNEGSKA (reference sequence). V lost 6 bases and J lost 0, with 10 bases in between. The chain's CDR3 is CSARRGSTDTQYF. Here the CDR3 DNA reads TGCAGTGCGCGACGGGGTAGCACAGATACGCAGTATTTT.

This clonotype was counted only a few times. This CDR3 reads CSAPRERLTQYF. Here the CDR3 DNA reads TGCAGTGCTCCACGGGAGCGCCTGACCCAGTACTTC. This chain links TRBV20-1 with TRBJ2-5, with a tentative D call TRBD2 (6 bases). V shed 5 bases and J shed 7 bases, with 14 bases lying between them. The CDR3 sequence is 12 residues long. In germline, CDR1 is DFQATT, CDR2 SNEGSKA (reference sequence).

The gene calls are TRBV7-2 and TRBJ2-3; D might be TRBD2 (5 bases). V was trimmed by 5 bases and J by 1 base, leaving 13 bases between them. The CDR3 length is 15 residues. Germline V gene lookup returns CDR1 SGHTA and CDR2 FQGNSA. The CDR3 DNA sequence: TGTGCCAGCAGCCCCCAGCAGCGGCGCACAGATACGCAGTATTTT. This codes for CASSPQQRRTDTQYF.

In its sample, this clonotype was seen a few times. CDR3 DNA sequence: TGTGCCAGCAGCTTGGAAGGACTAGAAGAAGAGACCCAGTACTTC. Encoded protein: CASSLEGLEEETQYF. The chain uses TRBV7-3 and TRBJ2-5, with 7 bases aligning to TRBD2. The CDR3 extends over 15 amino acids. Germline V gene sequence: CDR1 SGHTA, CDR2 FQGTGA. V gave up 3 bases and J gave up 3 bases; unmatched junction bases: 7.

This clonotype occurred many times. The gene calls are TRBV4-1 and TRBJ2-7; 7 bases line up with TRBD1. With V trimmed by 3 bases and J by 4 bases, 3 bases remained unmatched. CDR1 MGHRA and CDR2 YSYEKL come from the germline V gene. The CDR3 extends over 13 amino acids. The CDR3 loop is CASSQVGQYEQYF. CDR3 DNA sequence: TGCGCCAGCAGCCAGGTGGGACAGTACGAGCAGTACTTC.

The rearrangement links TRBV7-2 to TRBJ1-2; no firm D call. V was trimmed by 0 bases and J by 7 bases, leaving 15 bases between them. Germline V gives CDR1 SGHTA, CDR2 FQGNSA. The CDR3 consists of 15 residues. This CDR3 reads CASSLALAAKGGYTF. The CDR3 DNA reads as TGTGCCAGCAGCTTAGCGTTGGCCGCGAAAGGTGGCTACACCTTC.

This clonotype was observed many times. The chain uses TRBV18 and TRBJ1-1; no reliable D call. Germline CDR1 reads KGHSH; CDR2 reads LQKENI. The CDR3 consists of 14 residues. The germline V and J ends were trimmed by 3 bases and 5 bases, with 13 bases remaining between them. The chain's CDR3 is CASSPMMGFTEAFF. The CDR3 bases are TGTGCCAGCTCACCTATGATGGGATTTACTGAAGCTTTCTTT. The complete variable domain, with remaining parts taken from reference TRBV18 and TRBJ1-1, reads NAGVMQNPRHLVRRRGQEARLRCSPMKGHSHVYWYRQLPEEGLKFMVYLQKENIIDESGMPKERFSAEFPKEGPSILRIQQVVRGDSAAYFCASSPMMGFTEAFFGQGTRLTVV.

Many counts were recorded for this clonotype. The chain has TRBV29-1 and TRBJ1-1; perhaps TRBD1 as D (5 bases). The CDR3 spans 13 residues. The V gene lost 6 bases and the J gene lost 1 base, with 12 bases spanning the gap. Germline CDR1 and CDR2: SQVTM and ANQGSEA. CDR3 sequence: CSVTGLRNTEAFF. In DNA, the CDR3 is TGCAGCGTCACGGGACTCCGGAACACTGAAGCTTTCTTT.

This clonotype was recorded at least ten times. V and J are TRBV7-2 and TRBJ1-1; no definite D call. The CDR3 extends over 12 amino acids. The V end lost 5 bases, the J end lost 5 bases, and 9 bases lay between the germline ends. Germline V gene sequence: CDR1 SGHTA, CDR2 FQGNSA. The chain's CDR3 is CASSPRGTEAFF. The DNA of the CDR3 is TGTGCCAGCAGCCCCCGCGGGACTGAAGCTTTCTTT.

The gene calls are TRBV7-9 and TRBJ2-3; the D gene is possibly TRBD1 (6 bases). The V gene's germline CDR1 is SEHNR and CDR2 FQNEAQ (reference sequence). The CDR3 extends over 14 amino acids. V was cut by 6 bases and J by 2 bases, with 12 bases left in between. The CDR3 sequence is CASSSRQATDTQYF. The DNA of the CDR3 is TGTGCCAGCAGTTCACGACAGGCCACAGATACGCAGTATTTT.

CDR3 residues: CASSQSAGSGSSQPQHF. The CDR3 DNA sequence: TGTGCCAGCAGCCAGAGCGCGGGTTCTGGGAGTTCTCAGCCCCAGCATTTT. V is TRBV7-2 and J is TRBJ1-5; D ambiguous. This CDR3 region has 17 residues. Trimming left V 5 bases short and J 6 bases short, with 23 bases between. Germline CDR1 is SGHTA and CDR2 is FQGNSA.

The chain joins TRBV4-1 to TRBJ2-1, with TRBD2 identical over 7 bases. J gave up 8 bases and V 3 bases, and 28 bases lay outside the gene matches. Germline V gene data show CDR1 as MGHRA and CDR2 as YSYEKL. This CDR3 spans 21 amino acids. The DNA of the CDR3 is TGCGCCAGCAGCCACCTACCGATAGGCCCCACTAGAACGGGAGGATTCTATGAGCAGTTCTTC. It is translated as CASSHLPIGPTRTGGFYEQFF.